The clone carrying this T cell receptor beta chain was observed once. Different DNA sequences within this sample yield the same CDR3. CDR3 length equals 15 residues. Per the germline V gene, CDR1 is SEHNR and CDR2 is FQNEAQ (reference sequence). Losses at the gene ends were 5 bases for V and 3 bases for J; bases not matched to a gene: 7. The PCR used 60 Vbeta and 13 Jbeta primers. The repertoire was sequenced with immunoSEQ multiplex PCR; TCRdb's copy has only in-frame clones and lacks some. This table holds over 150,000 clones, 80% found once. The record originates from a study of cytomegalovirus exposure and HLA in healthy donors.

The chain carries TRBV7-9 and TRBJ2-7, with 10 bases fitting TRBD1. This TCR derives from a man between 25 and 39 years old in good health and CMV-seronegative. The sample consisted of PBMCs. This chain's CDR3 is CASSRRTGGGYEQYF. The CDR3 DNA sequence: TGTGCCAGCAGCCGCCGGACAGGGGGAGGCTACGAGCAGTACTTC.